The 23 T cell receptor beta chains listed next were all sequenced from one sample in a study of regulatory T cells in long-lasting Graves disease. Sequencing libraries for TCR beta were prepared with iRepertoire HTBI primers and Arm-PCR of CDR3 regions. TCRdb reprocessed the multiplex PCR reads with MiXCR, giving one entry per CDR3 protein. The table lists around 400,000 distinct CDR3 sequences, around a sixth of them singletons. Noted time point: newly diagnosed GD, antithyroid drugs for less than 3 months. TCR sequences were obtained from RNA taken from PBMCs. The input for sequencing was peripheral blood mononuclear cells (PBMCs), taken at new diagnosis, from a patient treated with antithyroid drugs. The receptors stem from a female donor with Graves disease.

At least ten counts were recorded for this clonotype. V is TRBV11-2 and J is TRBJ2-7; D is perhaps TRBD2 (6 bases). The V gene's germline CDR1 is SGHAT and CDR2 FQNNGV. The V end was cut by 1 base, the J end by 0 bases, with 16 bases between. The CDR3 has 17 residues. In DNA form, the CDR3 reads TGTGCCAGCAGCTTAGGAGTTGGGGCGGGGAGCTCCTACGAGCAGTACTTC. It yields the protein CASSLGVGAGSSYEQYF.

The sample holds many counts of this clonotype. This chain joins TRBV11-2 and TRBJ2-5; 8 positions agree with TRBD2. CDR1 and CDR2 from the germline V gene are SGHAT and FQNNGV. J lost 2 bases, V lost 5 bases, and 10 bases had no gene match. The CDR3 loop spans 16 amino acids. The chain's CDR3 is CASSPRPGTRQETQYF. CDR3 coding DNA: TGTGCCAGCAGCCCACGTCCCGGGACTAGGCAAGAGACCCAGTACTTC.

This clonotype was seen a single time. The chain has TRBV5-1 and TRBJ2-1, with 7 bases aligning to TRBD2. The CDR3 spans 14 residues. Germline V gives CDR1 SGHRS, CDR2 YFSETQ. J lost 4 bases, V lost 7 bases, and 8 bases had no gene match. CDR3 sequence reads: CASCSGLIYNEQFF. The DNA of the CDR3 is TGCGCCAGCTGTAGCGGGCTCATTTACAATGAGCAGTTCTTC.

The chain recombines TRBV27 with TRBJ2-7; D possibly matches TRBD1 or TRBD2 (5 bases each). V was cut by 2 bases and J by 8 bases, with 13 bases left in between. The length of the CDR3 is 13 residues. Germline CDR1 is MNHEY and CDR2 is SMNVEV (reference sequence). The CDR3, as DNA: TGTGCCAGCAGTTTACCACTTGGGGGACAGCAGTACTTC. Its translation: CASSLPLGGQQYF.

This clonotype was counted a few times. This may be a read error, as it is one base from a much larger clone. The rearrangement uses TRBV6-5 and TRBJ2-2; no clear D gene. CDR1 MNHEY and CDR2 SVGAGI come from the germline V gene. The CDR3 consists of 13 residues. The CDR3 DNA sequence: TGTGCCGGCAGTGACTCGAACACCGGGGAGCTGTTTTTT. It codes for CAGSDSNTGELFF.

Note on this clonotype: Since the CDR3 does not end with the conserved phenylalanine or tryptophan, this likely comes from a read error. The chain couples TRBV29-1 to TRBJ2-1; 8 bases align to TRBD2. Germline CDR1 and CDR2: SQVTM and ANQGSEA. The CDR3 has 15 amino acids. J lost 3 bases, V lost 0 bases, and 4 bases had no gene match. In DNA form, the CDR3 reads TGCAGCGTTGAAGATGTGGGACTAGACTACAATGAGCAGTTCTCC. Translating gives CSVEDVGLDYNEQFS.

This clonotype came up many times. The chain uses TRBV5-1 and TRBJ2-1; TRBD2 might be the D (6 bases). CDR3 length equals 16 residues. Germline CDR1 reads SGHRS; CDR2 reads YFSETQ. Deletions cut 4 bases from V and 4 bases from J, with 18 bases between. CDR3 protein: CASSLVSGTRYNEQFF. The CDR3 nucleotides read TGCGCCAGCAGCCTAGTTTCCGGGACTCGTTACAATGAGCAGTTCTTC.

This clonotype was recorded at least ten times. The chain couples TRBV6-5 to TRBJ2-7; 7 nucleotides agree with TRBD2. The CDR3 is made up of 16 amino acids. V lost 2 bases, J lost 4 bases, and 11 bases stayed unmatched. Germline assignment: CDR1 MNHEY and CDR2 SVGAGI. The CDR3 nucleotides read TGTGCCAGCAGTTACGACTGGAGCGGGGCCCTGTACGAGCAGTACTTC. Amino acids: CASSYDWSGALYEQYF.

This clonotype was picked up one time. Given a much more abundant clone one base away, this may be a read error. The V gene is TRBV2, the J gene TRBJ2-7; 7 bases line up with TRBD2. With V trimmed by 1 base and J by 6 bases, 9 bases remained unmatched. Germline CDR1 reads SNHLY; CDR2 reads FYNNEI. This CDR3 has 15 residues. The CDR3 loop is CASSEGLAEVFEQYF. CDR3 DNA sequence: TGTGCCAGCAGTGAAGGGCTAGCGGAAGTCTTCGAGCAGTACTTC.

This clonotype was observed a few times. A much larger clone sits a single nucleotide away, making a read error possible. The chain employs TRBV12-5 and TRBJ2-3, with 7 positions matching TRBD1. V trimming: 6 bases; J trimming: 2 bases; junction bases outside the gene matches: 14. CDR1 is LGHNT, CDR2 FRNRAP, per germline. There are 17 residues in the CDR3. CDR3 protein: CASGWGTGTETTDTQYF. The CDR3 nucleotides read TGTGCTAGTGGCTGGGGTACCGGGACAGAGACCACAGATACGCAGTATTTT.

There are many counts of this clonotype. The rearrangement links TRBV7-2 to TRBJ2-4; no clear D gene. CDR1 is SGHTA and CDR2 is FQGNSA in the germline V gene. This CDR3 region has 16 residues. V gave up 5 bases and J gave up 3 bases, with 17 bases separating them. CDR3 sequence reads: CASSLSLAGVKNIQYF. As DNA, the CDR3 is TGTGCCAGCAGCCTCAGCCTTGCCGGTGTCAAAAACATTCAGTACTTC.

V usage is TRBV10-3 and J usage is TRBJ2-7; D is possibly TRBD2 (6 bases). The CDR3 consists of 13 residues. With 4 bases removed from V and 6 bases from J, the gap between germline ends came to 13 bases. Germline V gene data show CDR1 as ENHRY and CDR2 as SYGVKD. CDR3 sequence (DNA): TGTGCCATCAGTGCCTCCCGGGGGAGCGAGCAGTACTTC. Translation: CAISASRGSEQYF.

The sample holds one count of this clonotype. The chain is built from TRBV4-1 and TRBJ1-2; possibly TRBD1 for D (5 bases). The CDR3 has 18 amino acids. Per germline, CDR1 MGHRA and CDR2 YSYEKL. The germline V and J ends were trimmed by 0 bases and 3 bases, with 20 bases remaining between them. The CDR3 DNA reads as TGCGCCAGCAGCCAAGATCTCTCAACAGGCATCCTCCACTATGGCTACACCTTC. This gives the protein CASSQDLSTGILHYGYTF.

This clonotype was observed at least ten times. The V call is TRBV7-2, the J call TRBJ2-7; D is unclear. CDR3 length equals 15 residues. The germline V gene has CDR1 SGHTA and CDR2 FQGNSA. V lost 4 bases and J 6 bases, leaving 19 bases between the germline ends. The CDR3 region has the DNA TGTGCCAGCAGCTCCACACAGTTCCGGACCGGCGAGCAGTACTTC. Amino acids: CASSSTQFRTGEQYF.

This clonotype occurred many times. V usage is TRBV9 and J usage is TRBJ1-4; TRBD1 matches at 7 bases. The CDR3 extends over 15 amino acids. Germline V gives CDR1 SGDLS, CDR2 YYNGEE. J lost 1 base, V lost 3 bases, and 3 bases had no gene match. The CDR3 coding sequence is TGTGCCAGCAGCGCCCAGGGGGAAACTAATGAAAAACTGTTTTTT. Its translation is CASSAQGETNEKLFF. Based on the CDR3 plus reference TRBV9 and TRBJ1-4, the full variable domain is DSGVTQTPKHLITATGQRVTLRCSPRSGDLSVYWYQQSLDQGLQFLIQYYNGEERAKGNILERFSAQQFPDLHSELNLSSLELGDSALYFCASSAQGETNEKLFFGSGTQLSVL.

This clonotype was counted at least ten times. The chain links TRBV7-9 to TRBJ1-1, with D maybe TRBD1 (5 bases). The germline CDR1 and CDR2 sequences are SEHNR and FQNEAQ (reference sequence). Trimming stripped 8 bases from V and 0 bases from J, with 13 bases between. The CDR3 extends over 14 amino acids. The CDR3 coding sequence is TGTGCCAGCGCATCGGCGGGGCTGAACACTGAAGCTTTCTTT. Protein sequence: CASASAGLNTEAFF.

The genes are TRBV12-3 or TRBV12-4 and TRBJ1-4; unclear D gene. V shed 4 bases and J shed 6 bases, with 6 bases lying between them. The CDR3 runs to 12 residues. CDR3 coding DNA: TGTGCCAGCAGTTCTTCTTATGAAAAACTGTTTTTT. It encodes CASSSSYEKLFF.

This chain joins TRBV7-2 and TRBJ2-3, with TRBD2 matching 9 bases. There are 15 residues in the CDR3. From germline, CDR1 is SGHTA and CDR2 FQGNSA. After removal of 1 base from V and 6 bases from J, the junction contained 5 bases not matched to a gene. This chain's CDR3 is CASSLVLAGDDTQYF. The CDR3 nucleotides are TGTGCCAGCAGCTTAGTCTTAGCGGGAGACGATACGCAGTATTTT.

A few counts support this clonotype. Relative to the germline gene, one junction end is altered; a read error may explain this. The chain is built from TRBV12-5 and TRBJ1-5; tentative D call: TRBD1 (5 bases). Per germline, CDR1 LGHNT and CDR2 FRNRAP. The CDR3 contains 11 residues. The CDR3: CASGLGEPQHF. CDR3 DNA sequence: TGTGCTAGTGGATTGGGGGAGCCCCAGCATTTT.

This clonotype showed up many times. The genes are TRBV5-1 and TRBJ1-4, with D possibly TRBD1 on 5 matching bases. V shed 4 bases and J shed 11 bases, with 18 bases lying between them. The CDR3 runs 14 residues. Germline CDR1 and CDR2: SGHRS and YFSETQ. The DNA for the CDR3 is TGCGCCAGCAGCACAGAAAGGGGCTTGGGGAAACTGTTTTTT. This encodes CASSTERGLGKLFF.

V usage is TRBV11-3 and J usage is TRBJ2-7, with D tentatively TRBD1 (5 bases). CDR1 and CDR2 (germline): SGHNT, YENEEA. The V gene lost 1 base and the J gene lost 6 bases, with 16 bases spanning the gap. The CDR3 consists of 15 residues. CDR3 in DNA: TGTGCCAGCAGCTTAGGACAGTCACTTTCTTCCGAGCAGTACTTC. The encoded protein is CASSLGQSLSSEQYF.

This clonotype was detected only a few times. The V gene is TRBV18, the J gene TRBJ1-4; no clear D gene. V lost 6 bases, J lost 5 bases, and 10 bases lay in between. In germline, CDR1 is KGHSH, CDR2 LQKENI. This CDR3 is built from 13 residues. CDR3 nucleotide sequence: TGTGCCAGCTCCACCCGAGAGAATGAAAAACTGTTTTTT. The encoded protein is CASSTRENEKLFF.

This clonotype came up many times. The gene calls are TRBV12-5 and TRBJ2-7; D unclear. The CDR3 extends over 11 amino acids. Germline V gene sequence: CDR1 LGHNT, CDR2 FRNRAP. Trimming cost V 5 bases and J 2 bases, with 4 bases left between them. CDR3 amino acids: CASGLAYEQYF. The CDR3 DNA sequence: TGTGCTAGTGGTCTGGCCTACGAGCAGTACTTC.